What follows are 32 T cell receptor beta chains derived from one specimen sequenced in a study of cytomegalovirus exposure and HLA in healthy donors. The PCR ran on 60 Vbeta and 13 Jbeta primers. Here immunoSEQ multiplex PCR was the method, and the copy in TCRdb shows in-frame clones only, minus some. The sample lists about 89,000 clones, around 84% seen once, with nearly 7.5% in the top ten. Sequencing was performed on PBMCs. These receptors all come from a man aged 40-55 years in good health and CMV-seropositive.

The J gene is TRBJ1-5, the V gene TRBV6-7, with no clear D. TRBV6-7 is given ORF status, its function remaining uncertain. There are 11 residues in the CDR3. V was trimmed by 5 bases and J by 9 bases, leaving 8 bases between them. The CDR3 coding sequence is TGTGCCAGCAGTCTCAGAGGGCCCCAGCATTTT. Residues: CASSLRGPQHF.

The chain links TRBV30 to TRBJ1-6, with no clear D. The CDR3 covers 14 residues. Trimming removed 0 bases from V and 3 bases from J, with 6 bases in between. The germline gives CDR1 GTSNPN, CDR2 SVGIG (reference sequence). The CDR3 loop is CAWSVGSYNSPLHF. Here the CDR3 DNA reads TGTGCCTGGAGTGTGGGCAGCTATAATTCACCCCTCCACTTT.

The chain has TRBV6-6 and TRBJ2-7; D unresolved. With 0 bases removed from V and 6 bases from J, the gap between germline ends came to 12 bases. From germline, CDR1 is MNHNY and CDR2 SVGAGI (reference sequence). The CDR3 consists of 14 residues. The DNA of the CDR3 is TGTGCCAGCAGTTACTCGGGCTCTCCAAGCGAGCAGTACTTC. Amino acids: CASSYSGSPSEQYF.

V is TRBV21-1 and J is TRBJ2-1; TRBD1, the table's D call, lacks a check against the DNA. TRBV21-1 constitutes a pseudogene. This CDR3 spans 16 amino acids. CDR3: CASSKMDRGQYNEQFF. The CDR3 DNA reads as TGTGCCAGCAGCAAGATGGACAGGGGGCAGTACAATGAGCAGTTCTTC.

This chain uses TRBV2 with TRBJ2-2; TRBD2 might be the D (7 bases). CDR1 and CDR2 from the germline V gene are SNHLY and FYNNEI. Between the trimmed V and J ends, which lost 6 bases and 4 bases, there was a span of 18 bases. This CDR3 has 16 amino acids. Here the CDR3 reads CASSGGRTGSTGELFF. The DNA of the CDR3 is TGTGCCAGCAGCGGGGGGCGCACAGGGTCCACCGGGGAGCTGTTTTTT.

The V call is TRBV4-2, the J call TRBJ2-5; perhaps TRBD1 as D (6 bases). The J call may be mistaken, given a closer DNA end match to TRBJ2-7. Germline V gene data show CDR1 as LGHNA and CDR2 as YNFKEQ. This CDR3 spans 23 amino acids. The CDR3 DNA follows: TGTGCCAGCAGCCAAGATCGGTCCCAATGTTTTTCGAGTATAGAGCGACAGGCCGCCGAGCAGTACTTC. Amino acids: CASSQDRSQCFSSIERQAAEQYF.

V is TRBV6-1 and J is TRBJ1-1; 10 positions match TRBD1. This CDR3 is 12 amino acids long. Germline V gene data show CDR1 as MNHNS and CDR2 as SASEGT. The V segment lost 5 bases and the J segment 9 bases; nucleotides outside the gene matches: 3. The CDR3 loop is CASSKDRGQAFF. The CDR3 DNA is TGTGCCAGCAGTAAAGACAGGGGGCAAGCTTTCTTT.

The V gene is TRBV6-6, the J gene TRBJ1-1, with unresolved D. V lost 0 bases and J 1 base, leaving 6 bases between the germline ends. This CDR3 region has 14 residues. Per the germline V gene, CDR1 is MNHNY and CDR2 is SVGAGI (reference sequence). CDR3 residues: CASSYSAANTEAFF. The CDR3 coding sequence is TGTGCCAGCAGTTACTCGGCGGCGAACACTGAAGCTTTCTTT.

This chain uses TRBV7-8 with TRBJ2-7; a possible D gene is TRBD2 (6 bases). This CDR3 has 13 residues. The germline gives CDR1 SGHVS, CDR2 FQNEAQ. Trimming took 8 bases from V and 7 from J, leaving 18 bases between them. CDR3 residues: CASGESGREEQYF. CDR3 bases: TGTGCCAGCGGAGAAAGTGGTCGGGAGGAGCAGTACTTC.

The rearrangement links TRBV7-2 to TRBJ1-5; D gene ambiguous. This CDR3 has 15 residues. CDR1 and CDR2 (germline): SGHTA, FQGNSA. With 0 bases removed from V and 5 bases from J, the gap between germline ends came to 11 bases. The CDR3 DNA sequence: TGTGCCAGCAGCTTAGCAACGGGGATGGATCAGCCCCAGCATTTT. Protein sequence: CASSLATGMDQPQHF.

The gene calls are TRBV28 and TRBJ1-2; weak D call: TRBD1 (6 bases). Trimming cost V 8 bases and J 4 bases, with 11 bases left between them. Germline V lookup: CDR1 MDHEN, CDR2 SYDVKM. This CDR3 is 12 amino acids long. The CDR3 nucleotides are TGTGCCAGCCAGGACAGAAGCTATGGCTACACCTTC. Its protein is CASQDRSYGYTF.

The chain uses TRBV6-1 and TRBJ2-7; no clear D. V lost 0 bases and J lost 7, with 16 bases in between. The CDR3 is 15 amino acids. Germline V lookup: CDR1 MNHNS, CDR2 SASEGT. The CDR3 is CASSEATSNVREQYF. For the CDR3, the DNA is TGTGCCAGCAGTGAAGCGACATCTAATGTTAGGGAGCAGTACTTC.

The chain is built from TRBV5-4 and TRBJ1-2; TRBD1 matches 8 bases. The junction had 10 bases not matched to a gene; V was cut back by 4 bases and J by 8 bases. This CDR3 region has 14 residues. Per the germline V gene, CDR1 is SGHNT and CDR2 is YYREEE (reference sequence). The CDR3 coding sequence is TGTGCCAGCAGCCGTAAGACAGGGGATCAAGGCTACACCTTC. Translated: CASSRKTGDQGYTF.

This clone has just one count. CDR3 sequence reads: CSAELAGVGPYNEQFF. CDR3 sequence (DNA): TGCAGCGCGGAACTAGCGGGAGTCGGTCCCTACAATGAGCAGTTCTTC. The chain couples TRBV29-1 to TRBJ2-1; 11 positions agree with TRBD2. The V and J ends lost 7 bases and 2 bases, in that order; junction bases with no gene match: 10. The V gene's germline CDR1 is SQVTM and CDR2 ANQGSEA. The CDR3 sequence is 16 residues long.

The rearrangement uses TRBV18 and TRBJ2-2, with no clear D. V dropped 0 bases and J dropped 4 bases, with 3 bases sitting between them. The CDR3 extends over 13 amino acids. Per germline, CDR1 KGHSH and CDR2 LQKENI. The CDR3 loop is CASSPPSTGELFF. Here the CDR3 DNA reads TGTGCCAGCTCACCACCTAGCACCGGGGAGCTGTTTTTT. Variable domain in full (rest from reference TRBV18 and TRBJ2-2): NAGVMQNPRHLVRRRGQEARLRCSPMKGHSHVYWYRQLPEEGLKFMVYLQKENIIDESGMPKERFSAEFPKEGPSILRIQQVVRGDSAAYFCASSPPSTGELFFGEGSRLTVL.

The CDR3 DNA reads TGTGCCAGCAGCTTAGCCATAACTAGCGGGAGTTACAATGAGCAGTTCTTC. Encoded protein: CASSLAITSGSYNEQFF. V gene TRBV11-1 combines with J gene TRBJ2-1, with TRBD2 matching 11 bases. The CDR3 runs to 17 residues. In germline, CDR1 is SGHAT, CDR2 FQDESV (reference sequence). Losses at the gene ends were 0 bases for V and 4 bases for J; bases not matched to a gene: 5.

The table lists this clone with a count of one. The gene calls are TRBV2 and TRBJ1-2; TRBD1 is a possible D gene (5 bases). CDR3 length: 13 amino acids. CDR1 and CDR2 from the germline V gene are SNHLY and FYNNEI. Trimming took 6 bases from V and 8 from J, leaving 16 bases between them. The CDR3 sequence: CASRDTVDKGYTF. CDR3 coding DNA: TGTGCCAGCAGGGACACGGTGGACAAAGGCTACACCTTC.

The chain couples TRBV29-1 to TRBJ2-1, with 14 bases fitting TRBD2. V lost 3 bases to trimming and J lost 8 bases; unmatched junction nucleotides: 3. Germline V CDR1 and CDR2: SQVTM, ANQGSEA. CDR3 size: 14 residues. The CDR3 loop reads CSVDGLAGGDEQFF. The DNA for the CDR3 is TGCAGCGTTGATGGACTAGCGGGAGGCGATGAGCAGTTCTTC.

V is TRBV7-6 and J is TRBJ2-3; TRBD2 matches at 15 bases. J was trimmed by 8 bases and V by 3 bases; bases with no gene match: 6. CDR3 length: 16 residues. The germline V gene has CDR1 SGHVS and CDR2 FNYEAQ. CDR3 residues: CASSLGLAGGEGTQYF. The CDR3 DNA follows: TGTGCCAGCAGCTTGGGACTAGCGGGGGGCGAAGGTACGCAGTATTTT.

The V and J genes are TRBV18 and TRBJ1-5; tentative D call: TRBD1 (6 bases). CDR1 and CDR2 (germline): KGHSH, LQKENI. V gave up 3 bases and J gave up 2 bases, with 26 bases separating them. This CDR3 has 20 residues. CDR3 region: CASSPRQPRTARNGNQPQHF. Here the CDR3 DNA reads TGTGCCAGCTCACCTCGCCAACCCCGGACAGCGCGTAATGGCAATCAGCCCCAGCATTTT.

V and J are TRBV5-1 and TRBJ2-5; 8 bases are a match to TRBD2. V lost 6 bases, J lost 4 bases, and 14 bases stayed unmatched. The germline V gene encodes CDR1 SGHRS and CDR2 YFSETQ. This CDR3 spans 16 amino acids. The CDR3 reads CASTLRTSPSPETQYF. The CDR3 DNA reads TGCGCCAGCACCCTAAGGACTAGCCCCTCCCCAGAGACCCAGTACTTC.

V usage is TRBV4-1 and J usage is TRBJ2-2; TRBD2 matches 9 bases. The germline gives CDR1 MGHRA, CDR2 YSYEKL. This CDR3 spans 17 amino acids. J was trimmed by 2 bases and V by 5 bases; bases with no gene match: 9. Here the CDR3 DNA reads TGCGCCAGCAGCGAAACGACTAGCGGAGCAAACACCGGGGAGCTGTTTTTT. Residues: CASSETTSGANTGELFF.

The chain links TRBV7-9 to TRBJ1-5, with 7 bases matching TRBD1. Germline-derived CDR1 and CDR2 are SEHNR and FQNEAQ (reference sequence). This CDR3 has 14 amino acids. With V trimmed by 4 bases and J by 6 bases, 6 bases remained unmatched. The CDR3 sequence is CASSSGQPGQPQHF. CDR3 nucleotide sequence: TGTGCCAGCAGCTCGGGACAGCCGGGTCAGCCCCAGCATTTT.

V usage is TRBV30 and J usage is TRBJ1-1; D is undetermined. Germline V gene lookup returns CDR1 GTSNPN and CDR2 SVGIG (reference sequence). This CDR3 region has 12 residues. Trimming took 0 bases from V and 7 from J, leaving 9 bases between them. CDR3 nucleotide sequence: TGTGCCTGGAGTGTACTGCCAGGTGAAGCTTTCTTT. Its protein product is CAWSVLPGEAFF.

V is TRBV11-2 and J is TRBJ2-5; D perhaps matches TRBD1 (6 bases). The CDR3 loop spans 13 amino acids. V lost 3 bases to trimming and J lost 5 bases, with 10 bases between them. Germline CDR1 is SGHAT and CDR2 is FQNNGV. The CDR3 here is CASSLTGRETQYF. The DNA for the CDR3 is TGTGCCAGCAGCTTGACAGGTCGGGAGACCCAGTACTTC.

This chain joins TRBV7-9 and TRBJ1-5, with 9 nucleotides matching TRBD1. The CDR3 sequence is 16 residues long. Germline V gives CDR1 SEHNR, CDR2 FQNEAQ (reference sequence). The trim removed 3 bases at V and 0 bases at J, leaving 3 bases unmatched. The CDR3 DNA sequence: TGTGCCAGCAGCTTGACAGGGGGAAATAGCAATCAGCCCCAGCATTTT. Its protein is CASSLTGGNSNQPQHF.

The chain recombines TRBV7-2 with TRBJ2-7; D perhaps matches TRBD2 (5 bases). The J call may not be correct, given that the DNA end is closer to TRBJ2-1. CDR1 SGHTA and CDR2 FQGNSA come from the germline V gene. The CDR3 runs 15 residues. This CDR3 reads CASSLEYERTNEQFF. The CDR3 DNA is TGTGCCAGCAGCTTAGAGTACGAGCGGACCAATGAGCAGTTCTTC.

By its share, this clone is medium-sized (0.01 to 0.1%). The rearrangement joins TRBV2 to TRBJ2-7; D not resolved. V lost 6 bases, J lost 3 bases, and 12 bases lay in between. The CDR3 is 13 residues long. Germline loops: CDR1 SNHLY, CDR2 FYNNEI. CDR3 in amino acids: CASRALIHYEQYF. DNA of the CDR3: TGTGCCAGCAGGGCCTTGATTCACTACGAGCAGTACTTC.

This chain joins TRBV11-2 and TRBJ1-2; D might be TRBD1 (5 bases). CDR1 is SGHAT and CDR2 is FQNNGV in the germline V gene. Trimming removed 1 base from V and 2 bases from J, with 11 bases in between. This CDR3 region has 15 residues. CDR3 loop: CASSLVRGGNYGYTF. The CDR3 DNA sequence: TGTGCCAGCAGCTTAGTGCGGGGGGGAAACTATGGCTACACCTTC. Together with reference TRBV11-2 and TRBJ1-2, the CDR3 gives the full variable domain: EAGVAQSPRYKIIEKRQSVAFWCNPISGHATLYWYQQILGQGPKLLIQFQNNGVVDDSQLPKDRFSAERLKGVDSTLKIQPAKLEDSAVYLCASSLVRGGNYGYTFGSGTRLTVV.

V and J are TRBV28 and TRBJ2-6; a possible D gene is TRBD1 (6 bases). The CDR3 loop spans 17 amino acids. V dropped 7 bases and J dropped 0 bases, with 16 bases sitting between them. Germline V gene data show CDR1 as MDHEN and CDR2 as SYDVKM. The CDR3 DNA reads TGTGCCAGCACGGGCAGGGGACCCCTCTCTGGGGCCAACGTCCTGACTTTC. As protein: CASTGRGPLSGANVLTF.

The genes are TRBV13 and TRBJ2-2, with D possibly matching TRBD1 (6 bases). V was cut by 2 bases and J by 0 bases, with 7 bases left in between. The CDR3 totals 15 residues. The germline gives CDR1 PRHDT, CDR2 FYEKMQ (reference sequence). The chain's CDR3 is CASSLQGSNTGELFF. CDR3 nucleotides: TGTGCCAGCAGCTTACAGGGGTCGAACACCGGGGAGCTGTTTTTT.

V and J are TRBV12-5 and TRBJ2-7; 14 bases fit TRBD2. Per the germline V gene, CDR1 is LGHNT and CDR2 is FRNRAP. The trim removed 3 bases at V and 3 bases at J, leaving 13 bases unmatched. This CDR3 has 19 residues. CDR3 DNA: TGTGCTAGTGGTTTCACTGGCCGGACTAGCGGGAGGCGTCACTACGAGCAGTACTTC. As protein: CASGFTGRTSGRRHYEQYF. Full variable domain (rest looked up from reference TRBV12-5 and TRBJ2-7): DARVTQTPRHKVTEMGQEVTMRCQPILGHNTVFWYRQTMMQGLELLAYFRNRAPLDDSGMPKDRFSAEMPDATLATLKIQPSEPRDSAVYFCASGFTGRTSGRRHYEQYFGPGTRLTVT.